This T cell receptor (beta chain) was recovered during a study of cytomegalovirus exposure and HLA in healthy donors. Study-wide results and limits: Researchers counted some 150 TCR beta chains as cytomegalovirus-associated.

Primers for the PCR totalled 60 Vbeta and 13 Jbeta. Here immunoSEQ multiplex PCR was the method, and the copy in TCRdb shows in-frame clones only, minus some. This sample has 140,000 to 150,000 clones, with roughly 85% found just once. Every donor was a healthy person donating bone marrow. Germline V gene lookup returns CDR1 MGHDK and CDR2 SYGVNS. V lost 3 bases and J 8 bases, leaving 16 bases between the germline ends. This CDR3 is built from 14 residues. This clone was found a few times. Its antigen remains unknown. The V call is TRBV25-1, the J call TRBJ1-2; no definite D call. The clonotype originates from a woman in her twenties or thirties in good health and CMV-seronegative. Sequencing was done on a sample of PBMCs. CDR3 in amino acids: CASSDIGGVGGYTF. The CDR3 DNA reads as TGTGCCAGCAGTGATATCGGAGGTGTTGGGGGCTACACCTTC.